This T cell receptor (beta chain) was captured by sequencing in a study of CD8 T cells in Susac syndrome. cDNA came from roughly 0.5 to 1 ug RNA primed by random hexamers. One entry per CDR3 protein results from TCRdb running MiXCR on the immunoSEQ multiplex PCR reads. Here the sample spans 250,000 to 300,000 distinct CDR3 sequences, over 75% being singletons. TEMRA cells were FACS-enriched, with CD8+ and CD4+ T cells isolated negatively. The CDR3 runs to 16 residues. The ends lost 4 bases at V and 10 bases at J; junction bases unmatched: 15. Germline V gene lookup returns CDR1 MNHEY and CDR2 SMNVEV (reference sequence).

Input material: CD8+ T cells from PBMCs. The gene calls are TRBV27 and TRBJ2-1, with TRBD1 matching over 8 bases. The TCR originated in a human donor with multiple sclerosis. CDR3 nucleotide sequence: TGTGCCAGCAGTTCCCTCTCCCCCCAGGGGGCAAAAGAGCAGTTCTTC. Amino acids: CASSSLSPQGAKEQFF.